Listed below are T cell receptor beta chains from one sample, sequenced in a study of T cell responses to AZD1222 COVID-19 vaccine. Assay: immunoSEQ multiplex PCR; the TCRdb copy retains only in-frame clones and omits some. Among more than 85,000 clones listed, 92% were seen once. Material: peripheral blood, obtained 28 days after the second AZD1222 dose. Receptors were obtained from an adult who received the AZD1222 COVID-19 vaccine. The conserved cysteine and the conserved F or W are not part of the CDR3 here. The order of the fields is V gene, CDR3 protein.

V: TRBV6-5; CDR3: ASSYVRFSYNSPLH
V: TRBV6-4; CDR3: ASSDRAEGGNTQY
V: TRBV27; CDR3: ASSSKSGPRNQPQH
V: TRBV9; CDR3: ASSETIGSTGLFYEQY
V: TRBV13; CDR3: ASSLGEGLSYEQY
V: TRBV19; CDR3: ASRSSLGRSGGSSTDTQY
V: TRBV10-3; CDR3: AISVGTSYGYT
V: TRBV2; CDR3: ASRGHEAGYEQY
V: TRBV19; CDR3: ASSITTGGDQKLF
V: TRBV12-5; CDR3: ASGGGGTGYNEQY
V: TRBV6-5; CDR3: ASSREQAKNIQY
V: TRBV6-1; CDR3: ASIELPRTGWIYGYT
V: TRBV5-1; CDR3: ASSSRTGASANEKLF
V: TRBV18; CDR3: ASSPTTKETQY
V: TRBV9; CDR3: ASSGTSGFTSTDTQY
V: TRBV7-3; CDR3: ASSLTRLAGGADTQY
V: TRBV6-6; CDR3: ASSRDRGGYNEQF
V: TRBV5-1; CDR3: ASSSGTGEETQY
V: TRBV2; CDR3: ASSELAGGGETQY
V: TRBV29-1; CDR3: SVLGDLNQPQH
V: TRBV18; CDR3: ASSPNTGLSGELF
V: TRBV5-4; CDR3: ASSYHRGSGNTIY
V: TRBV7-3; CDR3: ASSSSTGGGVTQY
V: TRBV7-2; CDR3: ASGSGGARNEQF
V: TRBV2; CDR3: ASRSGGYNEQF
V: TRBV6-2/TRBV6-3; CDR3: ASSYPAGGAYNEQF
V: TRBV9; CDR3: ASSVESGGTDTQY
V: TRBV5-1; CDR3: ASSPGTGMSYEQY
V: TRBV24-1; CDR3: ATSGRTIAGQDNEQF
V: TRBV19; CDR3: ASSTDRGTEQF
V: TRBV7-2; CDR3: ASSRIGAGEETQY
V: TRBV5-1; CDR3: ASSPGTFSNQPQH
V: TRBV24-1; CDR3: ATSDPKGYNEQF
V: TRBV28; CDR3: ASRIQGVPDTQY
V: TRBV3-1/TRBV3-2; CDR3: ASSQVVDQPQH
V: TRBV10-3; CDR3: AISTGQDTNYGYT
V: TRBV7-3; CDR3: ASSALSSTDTQY
V: TRBV18; CDR3: ASSQRVGENSPLH
V: TRBV6-2/TRBV6-3; CDR3: ASSEQGYEQY
V: TRBV12-3/TRBV12-4; CDR3: ASSSTGITEAF
V: TRBV19; CDR3: ASSSQSHQPQH
V: TRBV4-3; CDR3: ASSQESGRSEKLF
V: TRBV2; CDR3: ASSPGQGDYEQY
V: TRBV7-9; CDR3: ASSFSGTGSYEQY
V: TRBV28; CDR3: ASRDSDFEKLF
V: TRBV5-4; CDR3: ASSVQAGSQETQY
V: TRBV18; CDR3: ASSLAGPQETQY
V: TRBV4-3; CDR3: ASSQDRGDPLPY
V: TRBV18; CDR3: ASSPLTGAQETQY
V: TRBV10-3; CDR3: AIRAVGSGNQPQH
V: TRBV9; CDR3: ASSVGAGLQETQY
V: TRBV7-2; CDR3: ASRAGGPTGNTIY